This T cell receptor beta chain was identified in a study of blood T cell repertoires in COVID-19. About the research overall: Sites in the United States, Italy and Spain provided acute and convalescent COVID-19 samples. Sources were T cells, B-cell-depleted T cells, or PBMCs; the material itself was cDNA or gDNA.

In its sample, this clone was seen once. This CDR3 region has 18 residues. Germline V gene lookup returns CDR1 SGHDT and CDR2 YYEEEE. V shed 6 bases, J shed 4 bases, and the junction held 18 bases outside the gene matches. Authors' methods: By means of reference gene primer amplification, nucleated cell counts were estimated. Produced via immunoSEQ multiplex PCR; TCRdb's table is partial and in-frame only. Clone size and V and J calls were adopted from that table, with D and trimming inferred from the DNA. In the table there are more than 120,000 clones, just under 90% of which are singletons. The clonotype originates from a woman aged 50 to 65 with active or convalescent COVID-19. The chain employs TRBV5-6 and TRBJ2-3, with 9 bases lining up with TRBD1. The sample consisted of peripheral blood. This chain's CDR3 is CASMRVVRDRENADTQYF. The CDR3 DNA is TGTGCCAGCATGAGAGTTGTAAGGGACAGGGAAAATGCAGATACGCAGTATTTT.